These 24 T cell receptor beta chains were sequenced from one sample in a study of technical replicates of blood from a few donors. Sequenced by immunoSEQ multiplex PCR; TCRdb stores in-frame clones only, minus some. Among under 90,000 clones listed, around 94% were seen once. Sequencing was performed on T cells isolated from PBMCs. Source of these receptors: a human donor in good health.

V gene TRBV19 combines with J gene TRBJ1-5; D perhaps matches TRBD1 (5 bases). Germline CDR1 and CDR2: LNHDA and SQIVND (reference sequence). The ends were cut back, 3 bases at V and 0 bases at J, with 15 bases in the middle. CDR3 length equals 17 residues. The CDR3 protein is CASSIGRGTHSNQPQHF. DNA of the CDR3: TGTGCCAGTAGTATTGGTCGGGGGACCCATAGCAATCAGCCCCAGCATTTT.

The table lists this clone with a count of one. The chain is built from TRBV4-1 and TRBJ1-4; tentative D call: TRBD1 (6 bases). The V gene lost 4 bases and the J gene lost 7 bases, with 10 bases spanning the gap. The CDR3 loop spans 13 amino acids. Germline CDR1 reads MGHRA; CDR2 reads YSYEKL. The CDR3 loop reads CASSRGLGEKLFF. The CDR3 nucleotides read TGCGCCAGCAGCCGGGGGCTCGGTGAAAAACTGTTTTTT.

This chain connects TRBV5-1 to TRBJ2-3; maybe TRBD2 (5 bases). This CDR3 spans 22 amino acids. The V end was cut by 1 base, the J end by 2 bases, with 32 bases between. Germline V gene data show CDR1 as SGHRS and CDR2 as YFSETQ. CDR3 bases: TGCGCCAGCAGCTTGCGGCTTCTCAACCCTATTACTCTTTGGGGAGACACAGATACGCAGTATTTT. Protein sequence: CASSLRLLNPITLWGDTDTQYF.

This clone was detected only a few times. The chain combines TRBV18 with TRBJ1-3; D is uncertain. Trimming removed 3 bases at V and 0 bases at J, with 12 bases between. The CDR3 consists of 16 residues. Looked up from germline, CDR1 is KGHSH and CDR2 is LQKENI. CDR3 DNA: TGTGCCAGCTCACCCTCTCCCGTCCGCTCTGGAAACACCATATATTTT. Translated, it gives CASSPSPVRSGNTIYF.

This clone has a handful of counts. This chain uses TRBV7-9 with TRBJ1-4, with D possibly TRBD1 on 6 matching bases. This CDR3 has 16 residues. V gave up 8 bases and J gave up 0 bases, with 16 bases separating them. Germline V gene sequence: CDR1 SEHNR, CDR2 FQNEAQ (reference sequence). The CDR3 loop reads CASGRQDFATNEKLFF. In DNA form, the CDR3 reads TGTGCCAGCGGGAGACAGGATTTTGCAACTAATGAAAAACTGTTTTTT. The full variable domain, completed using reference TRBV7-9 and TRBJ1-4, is DTGVSQNPRHKITKRGQNVTFRCDPISEHNRLYWYRQTLGQGPEFLTYFQNEAQLEKSRLLSDRFSAERPKGSFSTLEIQRTEQGDSAMYLCASGRQDFATNEKLFFGSGTQLSVL.

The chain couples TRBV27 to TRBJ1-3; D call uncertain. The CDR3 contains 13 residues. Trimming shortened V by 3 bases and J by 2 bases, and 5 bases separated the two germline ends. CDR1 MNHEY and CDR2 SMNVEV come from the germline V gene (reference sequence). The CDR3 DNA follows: TGTGCCAGCAGTTTTGGAGCTGGAAACACCATATATTTT. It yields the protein CASSFGAGNTIYF.

CDR3 coding DNA: TGTGCCAGCAGTCAAGGACAGGGAGACTTCGGGGAGCTGTTTTTT. Translation: CASSQGQGDFGELFF. This chain links TRBV6-5 with TRBJ2-2; 8 bases line up with TRBD1. The CDR3 consists of 15 residues. The V and J ends lost 5 bases and 7 bases, in that order; junction bases with no gene match: 9. Germline V CDR1 and CDR2: MNHEY, SVGAGI.

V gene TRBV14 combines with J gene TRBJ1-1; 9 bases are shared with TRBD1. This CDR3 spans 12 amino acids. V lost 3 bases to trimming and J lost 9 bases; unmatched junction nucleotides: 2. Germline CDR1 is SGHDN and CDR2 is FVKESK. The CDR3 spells CASSQGTGQAFF. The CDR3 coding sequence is TGTGCCAGCAGCCAGGGGACAGGGCAAGCTTTCTTT.

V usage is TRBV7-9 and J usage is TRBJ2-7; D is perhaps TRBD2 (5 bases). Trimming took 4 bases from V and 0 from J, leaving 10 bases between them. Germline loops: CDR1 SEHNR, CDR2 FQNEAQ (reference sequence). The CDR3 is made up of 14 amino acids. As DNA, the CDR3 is TGTGCCAGCAGCTCTACCGGGATCTCCTACGAGCAGTACTTC. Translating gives CASSSTGISYEQYF. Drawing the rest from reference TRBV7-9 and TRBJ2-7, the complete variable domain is DTGVSQNPRHKITKRGQNVTFRCDPISEHNRLYWYRQTLGQGPEFLTYFQNEAQLEKSRLLSDRFSAERPKGSFSTLEIQRTEQGDSAMYLCASSSTGISYEQYFGPGTRLTVT.

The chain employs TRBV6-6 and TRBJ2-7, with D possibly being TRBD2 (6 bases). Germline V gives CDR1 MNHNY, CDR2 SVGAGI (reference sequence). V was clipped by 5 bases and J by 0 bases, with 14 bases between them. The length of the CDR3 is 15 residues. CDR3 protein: CASSPRGSGSYEQYF. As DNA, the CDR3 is TGTGCCAGCAGTCCCCGGGGGAGCGGCTCCTACGAGCAGTACTTC.

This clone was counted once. The CDR3: CAWSVLSEAEQYF. The CDR3 nucleotides read TGTGCCTGGAGTGTACTATCCGAGGCAGAGCAGTACTTC. V gene TRBV30 combines with J gene TRBJ2-7; D unresolved. The CDR3 has 13 residues. Trimming stripped 0 bases from V and 7 bases from J, with 13 bases between. CDR1 and CDR2 from the germline V gene are GTSNPN and SVGIG (reference sequence).

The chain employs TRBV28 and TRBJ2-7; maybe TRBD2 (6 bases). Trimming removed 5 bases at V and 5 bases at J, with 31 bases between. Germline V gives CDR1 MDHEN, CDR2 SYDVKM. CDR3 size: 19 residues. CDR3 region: CASSPARGRETRFSDEQYF. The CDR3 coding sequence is TGTGCCAGCAGTCCTGCCCGGGGCCGGGAGACTCGGTTTAGCGACGAGCAGTACTTC.

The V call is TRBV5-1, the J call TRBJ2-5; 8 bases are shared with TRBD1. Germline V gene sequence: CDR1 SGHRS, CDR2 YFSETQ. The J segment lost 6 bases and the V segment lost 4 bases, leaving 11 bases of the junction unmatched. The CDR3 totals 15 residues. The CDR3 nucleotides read TGCGCCAGCAGCGGGGCTGGACAGGGCGGACAGACCCAGTACTTC. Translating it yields CASSGAGQGGQTQYF.

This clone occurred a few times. The CDR3 is CASSDGAYEQYF. CDR3 bases: TGTGCCAGCAGTGACGGTGCCTACGAGCAGTACTTC. V is TRBV6-1 and J is TRBJ2-7; D is ambiguous. The germline V gene encodes CDR1 MNHNS and CDR2 SASEGT. This CDR3 is built from 12 residues. Trimming removed 3 bases from V and 2 bases from J, with 5 bases in between.

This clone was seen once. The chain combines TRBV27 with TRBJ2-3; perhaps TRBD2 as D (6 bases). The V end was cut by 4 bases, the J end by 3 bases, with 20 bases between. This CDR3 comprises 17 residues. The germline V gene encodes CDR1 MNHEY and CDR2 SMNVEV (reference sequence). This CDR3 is CASSSLGRRRGTDTQYF. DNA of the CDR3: TGTGCCAGCAGTTCCCTGGGACGGAGGAGGGGAACAGATACGCAGTATTTT.

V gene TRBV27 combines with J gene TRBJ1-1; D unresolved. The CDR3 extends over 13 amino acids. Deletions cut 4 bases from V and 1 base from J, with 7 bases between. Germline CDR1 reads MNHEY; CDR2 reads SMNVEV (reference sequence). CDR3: CASSSTRNTEAFF. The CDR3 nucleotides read TGTGCCAGCAGTTCCACACGGAACACTGAAGCTTTCTTT.

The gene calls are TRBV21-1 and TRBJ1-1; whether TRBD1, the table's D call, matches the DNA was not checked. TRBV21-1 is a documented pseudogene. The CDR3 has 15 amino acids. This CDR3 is CASSKWARQNTEAFF. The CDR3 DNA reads TGTGCCAGCAGCAAATGGGCTCGACAGAACACTGAAGCTTTCTTT.

CDR3 DNA sequence: TGTGCCAGCAGCTCAGCGACGATCACTCACTCTGGAAACACCATATATTTT. Translation: CASSSATITHSGNTIYF. V usage is TRBV11-3 and J usage is TRBJ1-3; D gene unclear. The CDR3 is 17 residues long. With 4 bases removed from V and 0 bases from J, the gap between germline ends came to 16 bases. Germline CDR1 reads SGHNT; CDR2 reads YENEEA.

The CDR3 region has the DNA TGTGCCAGCAGTGGGCAGGGGCGAGGTGAGCAGTTCTTC. It specifies CASSGQGRGEQFF. The chain recombines TRBV27 with TRBJ2-1, with a weak D call TRBD1 (6 bases). The CDR3 is 13 amino acids. Per germline, CDR1 MNHEY and CDR2 SMNVEV (reference sequence). Trimming pared 5 bases from V and 9 bases from J, leaving 14 bases between.

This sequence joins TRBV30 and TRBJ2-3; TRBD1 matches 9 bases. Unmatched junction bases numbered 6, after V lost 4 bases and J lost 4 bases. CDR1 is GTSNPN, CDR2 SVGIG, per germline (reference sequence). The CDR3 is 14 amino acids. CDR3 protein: CAWNTGGEADTQYF. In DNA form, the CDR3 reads TGTGCCTGGAATACAGGGGGCGAGGCAGATACGCAGTATTTT.

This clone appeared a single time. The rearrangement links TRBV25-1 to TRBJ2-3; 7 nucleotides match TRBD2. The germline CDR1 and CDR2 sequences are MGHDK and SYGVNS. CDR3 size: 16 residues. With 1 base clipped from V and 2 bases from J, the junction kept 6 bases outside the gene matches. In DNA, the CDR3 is TGTGCCAGCAGTGAATTAATAGCGGGTAACACAGATACGCAGTATTTT. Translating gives CASSELIAGNTDTQYF.

CDR3 protein: CASSTYTGELFF. For the CDR3, the DNA is TGTGCCAGCAGCACTTACACCGGGGAGCTGTTTTTT. This sequence joins TRBV9 and TRBJ2-2; no clear D. Trimming stripped 4 bases from V and 3 bases from J, with 4 bases between. The CDR3 is 12 residues long. Per the germline V gene, CDR1 is SGDLS and CDR2 is YYNGEE.

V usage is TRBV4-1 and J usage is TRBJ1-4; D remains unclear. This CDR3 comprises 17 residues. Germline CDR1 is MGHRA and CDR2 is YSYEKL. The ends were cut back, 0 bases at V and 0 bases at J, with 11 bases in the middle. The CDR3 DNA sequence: TGCGCCAGCAGCCAAGACCAACTTCCCGCAACTAATGAAAAACTGTTTTTT. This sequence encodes CASSQDQLPATNEKLFF.

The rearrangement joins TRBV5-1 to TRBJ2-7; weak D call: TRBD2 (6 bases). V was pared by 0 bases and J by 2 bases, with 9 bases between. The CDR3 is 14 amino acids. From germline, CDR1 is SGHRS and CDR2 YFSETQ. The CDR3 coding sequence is TGCGCCAGCAGCTTGGGACTAGGAACCTACGAGCAGTACTTC. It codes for CASSLGLGTYEQYF. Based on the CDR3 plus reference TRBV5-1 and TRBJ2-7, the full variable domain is KAGVTQTPRYLIKTRGQQVTLSCSPISGHRSVSWYQQTPGQGLQFLFEYFSETQRNKGNFPGRFSGRQFSNSRSEMNVSTLELGDSALYLCASSLGLGTYEQYFGPGTRLTVT.